The T cell receptor (beta chain) described here comes from a study of CD8 T cells in Susac syndrome (dated by TCRdb to the late 2010s). About the full investigation: The study used repertoire sequencing to test whether antigen drove CD8+ T cell activation and differentiation in Susac syndrome. The clonality of the CD8+ T cell repertoire was compared across over 10 healthy donors, 14 Susac syndrome patients and about 16 multiple sclerosis patients. Here is what the overall study found, with its caveats: The study acknowledged that relatively few individuals were included in the TCR sequencing and HLA analysis.

Germline trimming: 0 bases from V, 4 bases from J; junction bases outside gene matches: 3. The CDR3, from cysteine to phenylalanine, totals 15 residues. Only CDR3 DNA remains: 45 bases, in frame from the first base. CDR1 SGHRS and CDR2 YFSETQ were looked up in the germline V gene. As concerns this clonotype: It has no known antigen specificity. Base qualities were left out, and no much larger clone turns up one base away.

RNA was extracted using the RNeasy kit, and roughly 0.5 to 1 ug of the RNA was reverse transcribed with random hexamers. The immunoSEQ multiplex PCR assay, which covers 54 Vbeta and 13 Jbeta segments, was used to amplify TCR beta CDR3 regions. To correct PCR amplification bias, a synthetic template baseline was used for both primer optimization and computational correction. Per the authors' processing: Reads were assigned to V, D and J genes according to IMGT and analyzed in immunoSEQ Analyzer, with only productive sequences retained. Clonality was calculated as one minus the Shannon entropy normalized by log2 of the number of productive unique sequences. For each patient and control, public and private clones were evaluated among the 100 most prevalent clones. A clone was defined as Susac-specific if it was absent from the healthy and MS cohorts, from roughly 980 published viral clones and from other ImmuneACCESS disease sequences. The raw public reads went through TCRdb reprocessing: fastp at Q25, MiXCR clone calling, in-frame beta chains kept. Identical CDR3 proteins give one entry, which carries the most common genes and DNA. It is TCRdb's table, rather than the study itself, that gives the V and J calls and clone size. The sample has 250,000 to 300,000 distinct CDR3 sequences on record, about 82% of them singletons. The ten largest clones add up to around 0.22% of the sample.

Peripheral blood CD8+ and CD4+ T cells from healthy donors, Susac syndrome patients and multiple sclerosis patients were profiled by high-throughput TCR beta sequencing. The multiple sclerosis controls were treatment-naive patients who had stable or active relapsing-remitting disease and met the revised McDonald criteria. Bulk CD8+ and CD4+ T cells were purified by magnetic negative isolation, while CD8+ TEMRA cells were enriched using FACS. Blood was drawn into EDTA tubes, processed within 24 hours, and PBMCs were isolated by density gradient centrifugation. PBMCs intended for TCR sequencing were frozen in liquid nitrogen and were later thawed in a 37 degrees C water bath. The sorted or isolated CD4+, CD8+ and CD8+ TEMRA cells had a purity of 90% or higher.

The receptor was isolated from a human donor with multiple sclerosis. Material: CD8+ T cells from PBMCs. The V gene is TRBV5-1 and the J gene is TRBJ2-1, with 8 central nucleotides matching TRBD2. The bases read TGCGCCAGCAGCTTGGATAGCGGGGTTTACAATGAGCAGTTCTTC. Its product reads: CASSLDSGVYNEQFF.